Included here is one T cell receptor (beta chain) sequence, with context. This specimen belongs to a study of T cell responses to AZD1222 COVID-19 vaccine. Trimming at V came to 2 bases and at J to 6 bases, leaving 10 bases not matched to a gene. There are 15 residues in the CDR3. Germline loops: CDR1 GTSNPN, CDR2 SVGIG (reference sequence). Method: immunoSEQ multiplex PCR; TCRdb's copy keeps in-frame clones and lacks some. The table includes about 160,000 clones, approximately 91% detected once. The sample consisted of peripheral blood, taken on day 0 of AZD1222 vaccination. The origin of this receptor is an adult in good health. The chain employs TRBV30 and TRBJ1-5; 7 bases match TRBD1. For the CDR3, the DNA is TGTGCCTGGAGTACTCTGACAGGGACCGCTCAGCCCCAGCATTTT. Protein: CAWSTLTGTAQPQHF.